The 8 T cell receptor beta chains listed next were all sequenced from one sample in a study of cytomegalovirus exposure and HLA in healthy donors. The PCR contained 60 Vbeta and 13 Jbeta primers. Repertoires were generated with immunoSEQ multiplex PCR, while TCRdb's copy carries only in-frame clones and drops some. Here the sample spans roughly 200,000 clones, around 80% being singletons. Material: PBMCs. The receptors derive from a woman aged 55-70 years in good health and CMV-seropositive.

This sequence joins TRBV18 and TRBJ1-3, with D possibly being TRBD1 (5 bases). CDR1 KGHSH and CDR2 LQKENI come from the germline V gene. The V gene lost 3 bases and the J gene lost 0 bases, with 12 bases spanning the gap. The CDR3 is made up of 16 amino acids. As DNA, the CDR3 is TGTGCCAGCTCACCGACCTCGACAGACTCTGGAAACACCATATATTTT. Its translation: CASSPTSTDSGNTIYF.

This clone was recorded once. The chain recombines TRBV18 with TRBJ2-7; 9 nucleotides match TRBD1. CDR3 length equals 15 residues. With 5 bases clipped from V and 2 bases from J, the junction kept 7 bases outside the gene matches. Germline CDR1 KGHSH, CDR2 LQKENI. The CDR3 region is CASSSRGQGPYEQYF. CDR3 nucleotides: TGTGCCAGCTCATCTAGGGGACAGGGACCCTACGAGCAGTACTTC.

The chain is built from TRBV27 and TRBJ2-2; D perhaps matches TRBD2 (5 bases). V was cut by 1 base and J by 1 base, with 13 bases left in between. The CDR3 runs to 17 residues. Germline V gene lookup returns CDR1 MNHEY and CDR2 SMNVEV (reference sequence). For the CDR3, the DNA is TGTGCCAGCAGTTTATACCTTCCCCGGGGGAACACCGGGGAGCTGTTTTTT. Translating gives CASSLYLPRGNTGELFF.

This rearrangement joins TRBV15 to TRBJ1-3; D gene ambiguous. CDR3 length equals 17 residues. CDR1 LNHNV and CDR2 YYDKDF come from the germline V gene (reference sequence). The V end lost 1 base, the J end lost 0 bases, and 13 bases lay between the germline ends. CDR3 in amino acids: CATSRAHLPSSGNTIYF. DNA of the CDR3: TGTGCCACCAGCAGAGCCCATCTCCCTAGCTCTGGAAACACCATATATTTT.

This sequence joins TRBV7-3 and TRBJ2-5, with 11 nucleotides matching TRBD2. The germline gives CDR1 SGHTA, CDR2 FQGTGA. V shed 9 bases and J 4 bases; nucleotides not matched to a gene: 4. There are 13 residues in the CDR3. The CDR3 loop is CASSGGAGETQYF. CDR3 nucleotide sequence: TGTGCCAGTAGCGGGGGGGCCGGAGAGACCCAGTACTTC.

The V and J genes are TRBV6-1 and TRBJ2-3, with TRBD1 matching 8 bases. Germline values: CDR1 MNHNS, CDR2 SASEGT. Trimming removed 2 bases from V and 8 bases from J; junction bases left unmatched: 3. This CDR3 contains 13 residues. CDR3 DNA: TGTGCCAGCAGTGAACGCGGACAGGGTACGCAGTATTTT. Amino acid sequence: CASSERGQGTQYF.

The sample holds one count of this clone. The CDR3 DNA is TGCGCCAGCAGCTCACAGGGTTCTGGGGCCAACGTCCTGACTTTC. Its protein is CASSSQGSGANVLTF. This sequence joins TRBV5-1 and TRBJ2-6, with TRBD1 as a possible D gene (6 bases). This CDR3 spans 15 amino acids. Germline V gives CDR1 SGHRS, CDR2 YFSETQ. Trimming pared 3 bases from V and 1 base from J, leaving 8 bases between.

Worth noting for this clone: The junction does not match germline at one end; this may be a read error. The V call is TRBV7-9, the J call TRBJ1-1, with D unresolved. CDR1 and CDR2 from the germline V gene are SEHNR and FQNEAQ (reference sequence). CDR3 length: 15 amino acids. Here the CDR3 DNA reads TGTTCCAGCAGCTTACCCCCAGGAATGAACACTGAAGCTTTCTTT. Its translation: CSSSLPPGMNTEAFF.